Listed below are T cell receptor beta chains from one sample, sequenced in a study of T cells after yellow fever vaccination. TCRdb itself ran the 5' RACE reads through MiXCR, one entry per CDR3 protein. The sample consists of hundreds of thousands of distinct CDR3 sequences, about 12% of them appearing once. The material was PBMCs, obtained on the day of the yellow fever booster vaccination. The source of these receptors is a young man who received the YFV17D yellow fever vaccine. Both conserved end residues are part of each CDR3. D genes are given only for firm matches. A row's size may be missing; if present it is once, few, many or a size class.

16,-,TRBJ2-3,TRBV24-1,few,TGTGCCACCAGTGGCCCGGGGGCGGGATCCACAGATACGCAGTATTTT,CATSGPGAGSTDTQYF
16,TRBD2,TRBJ2-3,TRBV25-1,few,TGTGCCAGCAGTGATTGGGGGACTAGCGGGAGCGATACGCAGTATTTT,CASSDWGTSGSDTQYF
13,-,TRBJ2-3,TRBV20-1,few,TGCAGTGCCCTAGGCCAGCCCACAGATACGCAGTATTTT,CSALGQPTDTQYF
14,-,TRBJ1-2,TRBV19,-,TGTGCCAGTAGTGCCGGGGGTTCCAACTATGGCTACACCTTC,CASSAGGSNYGYTF
14,TRBD1,TRBJ1-2,TRBV6-5,few,TGTGCCAGCAGTTACTCCCTACAGGGGACAGGCTACACCTTC,CASSYSLQGTGYTF
13,-,TRBJ2-3,TRBV7-2,many,TGTGCCAGCAGCCGAAATTATGGAGATACGCAGTATTTT,CASSRNYGDTQYF
13,-,TRBJ2-7,TRBV6-2/TRBV6-3,-,TGTGCCAGCAGTCTCCCTCGGCCCCCCGAGCAGTACTTC,CASSLPRPPEQYF
14,-,TRBJ2-7,TRBV20-1,-,TGCAGTGCTAGAGGCGCAGGTCCGACCTACGAGCAGTACTTC,CSARGAGPTYEQYF
15,-,TRBJ1-1,TRBV20-1,-,TGCAGTGCTAGTCGGGCCACCCCTTTGAACTCTGAAGCTTTCTTT,CSASRATPLNSEAFF
14,TRBD1,TRBJ2-7,TRBV7-2,few,TGTGCCAGCAGCCTCGGACAGGCACCCTACGAGCAGTACTTC,CASSLGQAPYEQYF
13,-,TRBJ2-7,TRBV7-2,-,TGTGCCAGCAGCTTAGCCGGGACTTCTCCCCAGTACTTC,CASSLAGTSPQYF
17,TRBD2,TRBJ2-7,TRBV19,-,TGTGCCAGTAGTATTGCTAGCGGGGCCACATTCCCCTACGAGCAGTACTTC,CASSIASGATFPYEQYF
13,TRBD1,TRBJ1-1,TRBV11-2,few,TGTGCCAGCAGCTCCAGGGGGGTCACTGAAGCTTTCTTT,CASSSRGVTEAFF
14,-,TRBJ1-5,TRBV20-1,-,TGCAGTGCTGCTCAGGGGTTGGGAGGGCAGCCCCAGCATTTT,CSAAQGLGGQPQHF